The 10 T cell receptor beta chains below all came from one sample that was sequenced in a study of cytomegalovirus exposure and HLA in healthy donors. With 60 Vbeta and 13 Jbeta primers, the PCR was carried out. Sequencing used immunoSEQ multiplex PCR; TCRdb keeps in-frame clones, though not all of them. The table records 200,000 to 250,000 clones, roughly 83% of them present only once. The sequenced sample was PBMCs. Source of these receptors: a girl aged 5 to 17 in good health and CMV-seronegative.

The chain couples TRBV5-6 to TRBJ2-2; no clear D gene. The length of the CDR3 is 13 residues. V lost 3 bases, J lost 4 bases, and 7 bases lay in between. In germline, CDR1 is SGHDT, CDR2 YYEEEE. CDR3 protein: CASSWALTGELFF. The CDR3 DNA sequence: TGTGCCAGCAGCTGGGCACTCACCGGGGAGCTGTTTTTT.

The chain has TRBV10-3 and TRBJ2-1; D unresolved. V lost 2 bases and J 0 bases, leaving 8 bases between the germline ends. The CDR3 spans 15 residues. Germline CDR1 is ENHRY and CDR2 is SYGVKD. CDR3 sequence: CAISETMSSYNEQFF. The CDR3 DNA reads TGTGCCATCAGTGAGACCATGAGCTCCTACAATGAGCAGTTCTTC.

In nucleotides, the CDR3 is TGTGCCACCAGCTCGAAGACTAGCGGCTACAATGAGCAGTTCTTC. Protein: CATSSKTSGYNEQFF. This chain connects TRBV15 to TRBJ2-1, with TRBD2 matching over 9 bases. Germline CDR1 and CDR2: LNHNV and YYDKDF (reference sequence). The CDR3 runs 15 residues. The ends lost 5 bases at V and 3 bases at J; junction bases unmatched: 5. The full variable domain, in which reference TRBV15 and TRBJ2-1 provide the parts outside the CDR3, is DAMVIQNPRYQVTQFGKPVTLSCSQTLNHNVMYWYQQKSSQAPKLLFHYYDKDFNNEADTPDNFQSRRPNTSFCFLDIRSPGLGDTAMYLCATSSKTSGYNEQFFGPGTRLTVL.

This chain joins TRBV5-6 and TRBJ1-1; 7 bases map to TRBD1. The CDR3 is 14 residues long. V lost 2 bases to trimming and J lost 5 bases; unmatched junction nucleotides: 6. Germline V lookup: CDR1 SGHDT, CDR2 YYEEEE. The CDR3 coding sequence is TGTGCCAGCAGCTTTAGGGACAGAGGGACTGAAGCTTTCTTT. This codes for CASSFRDRGTEAFF.

The chain combines TRBV10-3 with TRBJ2-2, with D perhaps TRBD2 (5 bases). From germline, CDR1 is ENHRY and CDR2 SYGVKD. The CDR3 spans 14 residues. V was clipped by 0 bases and J by 3 bases, with 5 bases between them. The CDR3 reads CAISESGDTGELFF. CDR3 sequence (DNA): TGTGCCATCAGTGAGTCCGGGGACACCGGGGAGCTGTTTTTT.

This clone was picked up a small number of times. The V and J genes are TRBV4-1 and TRBJ2-2; D is possibly TRBD1 (6 bases). The germline gives CDR1 MGHRA, CDR2 YSYEKL. Trimming left V 6 bases short and J 0 bases short, with 17 bases between. The CDR3 has 17 amino acids. The CDR3 loop reads CASSIPRDTSNTGELFF. The CDR3 coding sequence is TGCGCCAGCAGTATACCTCGGGACACTTCGAACACCGGGGAGCTGTTTTTT.

The chain combines TRBV28 with TRBJ2-3, with 9 bases matching TRBD1. The CDR3 is 15 residues long. CDR1 is MDHEN, CDR2 SYDVKM, per germline. With 9 bases clipped from V and 6 bases from J, the junction kept 13 bases outside the gene matches. The chain's CDR3 is CASPRDRVNLDTQYF. The CDR3, as DNA: TGTGCCAGTCCCCGGGACAGGGTCAACTTGGATACGCAGTATTTT.

V is TRBV25-1 and J is TRBJ2-2; 8 bases fit TRBD1. Germline lookup yields CDR1 MGHDK and CDR2 SYGVNS. The CDR3 consists of 15 residues. Trimming at V came to 10 bases and at J to 4 bases, leaving 11 bases not matched to a gene. The CDR3 here is CATSGQGISTGELFF. As DNA, the CDR3 is TGTGCCACCTCCGGACAGGGTATTTCCACCGGGGAGCTGTTTTTT. The complete variable domain, with remaining parts taken from reference TRBV25-1 and TRBJ2-2, reads EADIYQTPRYLVIGTGKKITLECSQTMGHDKMYWYQQDPGMELHLIHYSYGVNSTEKGDLSSESTVSRIRTEHFPLTLESARPSHTSQYLCATSGQGISTGELFFGEGSRLTVL.

The CDR3 DNA reads as TGTGCCAGCAGTTTACGGGGAGGAAACACCATATATTTT. Residues: CASSLRGGNTIYF. The chain combines TRBV28 with TRBJ1-3; D is undetermined. V lost 2 bases and J 4 bases, leaving 6 bases between the germline ends. This CDR3 region has 13 residues. The V gene's germline CDR1 is MDHEN and CDR2 SYDVKM.

The V call is TRBV4-2, the J call TRBJ2-1, with 10 bases identical to TRBD2. V lost 0 bases to trimming and J lost 10 bases; unmatched junction nucleotides: 6. The CDR3 is 15 amino acids. Germline CDR1 is LGHNA and CDR2 is YNFKEQ. Here the CDR3 DNA reads TGTGCCAGCAGCCAAGAGAGGACTAGCGGATCGGAGCAGTTCTTC. It specifies CASSQERTSGSEQFF.